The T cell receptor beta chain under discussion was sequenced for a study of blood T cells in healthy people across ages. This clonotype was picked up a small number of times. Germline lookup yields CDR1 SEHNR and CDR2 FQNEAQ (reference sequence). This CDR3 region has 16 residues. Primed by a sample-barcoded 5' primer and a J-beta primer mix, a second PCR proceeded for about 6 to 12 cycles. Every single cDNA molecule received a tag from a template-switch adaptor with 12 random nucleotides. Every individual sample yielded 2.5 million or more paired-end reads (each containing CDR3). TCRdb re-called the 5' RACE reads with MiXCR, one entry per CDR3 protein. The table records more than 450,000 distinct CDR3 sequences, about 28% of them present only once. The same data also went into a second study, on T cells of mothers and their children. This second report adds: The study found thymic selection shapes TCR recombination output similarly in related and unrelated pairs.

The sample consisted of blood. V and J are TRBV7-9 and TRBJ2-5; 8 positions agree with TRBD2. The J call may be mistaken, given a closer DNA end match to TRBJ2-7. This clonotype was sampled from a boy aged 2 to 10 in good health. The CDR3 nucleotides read TGTGCCAGCAGCCCAATTAATCCGGGAGCGGGAGCCGAGCAGTACTTC. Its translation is CASSPINPGAGAEQYF.